This TCR beta chain was profiled in a study of T cell responses to AZD1222 COVID-19 vaccine. V lost 4 bases, J lost 3 bases, and 20 bases lay in between. This CDR3 has 16 amino acids. Germline loops: CDR1 SGHRS, CDR2 YFSETQ. Profiled with immunoSEQ multiplex PCR; TCRdb holds only in-frame clones, not every one. The sample comprises 120,000 or so clones, approximately 92% of which are singletons, and approximately 1% rests with the top ten. Here the sequenced sample was peripheral blood, taken on day 0 of AZD1222 vaccination. The clonotype was recovered from an adult in good health. The gene calls are TRBV5-1 and TRBJ2-7; D remains ambiguous. The CDR3 here is CASSPGYTASHYEQYF. The CDR3 DNA is TGCGCCAGCAGCCCGGGTTACACGGCTTCCCACTACGAGCAGTACTTC.